Listed here are 25 T cell receptor beta chains from one sample, sequenced in a study of blood T cell repertoires in COVID-19. TCRdb keeps only in-frame clones here, not all; method: immunoSEQ multiplex PCR. The sample contains around 63,000 clones, around nine tenths of which appear only once. The source material was peripheral blood. These TCRs come from an elderly woman with active COVID-19.

The chain couples TRBV7-2 to TRBJ2-4; 15 bases fit TRBD2. The germline gives CDR1 SGHTA, CDR2 FQGNSA. J gave up 3 bases and V 1 base, and 1 base lay outside the gene matches. CDR3 length: 17 residues. The DNA for the CDR3 is TGTGCCAGCAGCTTAGTGGGACTAGCGGGGGGCAAAAACATTCAGTACTTC. Protein product: CASSLVGLAGGKNIQYF.

This chain uses TRBV4-3 with TRBJ1-2, with no clear D. Trimming removed 4 bases from V and 3 bases from J, with 12 bases in between. The CDR3 totals 14 residues. Looked up from germline, CDR1 is LGHNA and CDR2 is YSLEER. CDR3 region: CASSPDWADYGYTF. The CDR3 DNA reads as TGCGCCAGCAGCCCGGACTGGGCTGACTATGGCTACACCTTC.

This chain joins TRBV5-1 and TRBJ2-3; TRBD1 matches 7 bases. Germline values: CDR1 SGHRS, CDR2 YFSETQ. The CDR3 totals 14 residues. V trimming: 4 bases; J trimming: 7 bases; junction bases outside the gene matches: 9. The CDR3 spells CASSPRTGGNTQYF. Here the CDR3 DNA reads TGCGCCAGCAGCCCCCGGACAGGAGGAAATACGCAGTATTTT.

The chain uses TRBV5-8 and TRBJ2-1; a possible D gene is TRBD2 (5 bases). Trimming cost V 0 bases and J 5 bases, with 9 bases left between them. The CDR3 consists of 14 residues. CDR1 SGHTS and CDR2 YDEGEE come from the germline V gene. CDR3 protein: CASSLDISDNEQFF. CDR3 nucleotides: TGTGCCAGCAGCTTGGATATTAGCGACAATGAGCAGTTCTTC.

The CDR3: CASSPPGGSKETQYF. CDR3 DNA sequence: TGTGCCAGCTCACCACCGGGAGGTAGTAAAGAGACCCAGTACTTC. V usage is TRBV18 and J usage is TRBJ2-5; maybe TRBD2 (6 bases). Per the germline V gene, CDR1 is KGHSH and CDR2 is LQKENI. V lost 0 bases and J lost 3, with 11 bases in between. The CDR3 is 15 residues long.

This clone was recorded a few times. The DNA of the CDR3 is TGTGCCAGCTCACCGCAGGGTACGGGCTACGAGCAGTACTTC. It encodes CASSPQGTGYEQYF. The rearrangement joins TRBV18 to TRBJ2-7, with D maybe TRBD1 (5 bases). V was cut by 3 bases and J by 3 bases, with 12 bases left in between. Looked up from germline, CDR1 is KGHSH and CDR2 is LQKENI. The length of the CDR3 is 14 residues.

This clone was seen more than once but under ten times. V usage is TRBV4-3 and J usage is TRBJ2-7; 9 bases map to TRBD2. The CDR3 covers 14 residues. The germline V gene has CDR1 LGHNA and CDR2 YSLEER. The J segment lost 5 bases and the V segment lost 1 base, leaving 3 bases of the junction unmatched. CDR3 coding DNA: TGCGCCAGCAGCCAAGTGGGACTAGCCCACGAGCAGTACTTC. Protein: CASSQVGLAHEQYF.

The chain recombines TRBV4-2 with TRBJ1-6, with D possibly being TRBD1 (5 bases). V dropped 0 bases and J dropped 3 bases, with 12 bases sitting between them. The germline V gene has CDR1 LGHNA and CDR2 YNFKEQ. CDR3 length: 17 residues. The CDR3 DNA sequence: TGTGCCAGCAGCCAAGATCCGGCCGGGGGCTATAATTCACCCCTCCACTTT. Its protein product is CASSQDPAGGYNSPLHF.

The CDR3, as DNA: TGTGCCAGCACTCTTACGTCGAGATCCTACGAGCAGTACTTC. Its translation is CASTLTSRSYEQYF. The rearrangement joins TRBV6-5 to TRBJ2-7; D uncertain. Germline V gene lookup returns CDR1 MNHEY and CDR2 SVGAGI. The CDR3 sequence is 14 residues long. V lost 7 bases and J 1 base, leaving 14 bases between the germline ends.

The chain is built from TRBV28 and TRBJ1-2, with D unclear. Germline V gene data show CDR1 as MDHEN and CDR2 as SYDVKM. V gave up 10 bases and J gave up 7 bases, with 25 bases separating them. This CDR3 has 15 residues. The CDR3 protein is CATPNHGDPIFGYTF. The CDR3 DNA reads TGTGCCACGCCAAACCACGGGGATCCTATATTTGGCTACACCTTC.

This chain links TRBV11-3 with TRBJ2-2; 10 bases match TRBD1. Trimming at V came to 4 bases and at J to 6 bases, leaving 8 bases not matched to a gene. CDR3 size: 16 residues. Germline CDR1 reads SGHNT; CDR2 reads YENEEA. CDR3 sequence (DNA): TGTGCCAGCAGCTCCGGACAGGGGGGTAGCCCCGGGGAGCTGTTTTTT. Amino acid sequence: CASSSGQGGSPGELFF.

This sequence joins TRBV19 and TRBJ2-7; 8 nucleotides align to TRBD2. CDR1 and CDR2 from the germline V gene are LNHDA and SQIVND (reference sequence). The CDR3 sequence is 15 residues long. The ends lost 5 bases at V and 2 bases at J; junction bases unmatched: 8. In nucleotides, the CDR3 is TGTGCCAGTAGTTCCCTAGGTAGCGGGACCTACGAGCAGTACTTC. It specifies CASSSLGSGTYEQYF.

This chain links TRBV27 with TRBJ2-7, with 11 bases matching TRBD1. V dropped 5 bases and J dropped 2; count of bases not matched to a gene: 5. This CDR3 contains 15 residues. Germline V gene data show CDR1 as MNHEY and CDR2 as SMNVEV (reference sequence). In DNA form, the CDR3 reads TGTGCCAGCAGTGTGCGGACAGGGGGCCCCTACGAGCAGTACTTC. Translated: CASSVRTGGPYEQYF.

The rearrangement uses TRBV5-8 and TRBJ1-4; D call uncertain. Germline CDR1 and CDR2: SGHTS and YDEGEE. V was clipped by 2 bases and J by 8 bases, with 4 bases between them. This CDR3 region has 11 residues. In DNA, the CDR3 is TGTGCCAGCAGCTTTGGCGAAAAACTGTTTTTT. Residues: CASSFGEKLFF.

The V and J genes are TRBV28 and TRBJ2-3; 11 bases are shared with TRBD2. This CDR3 contains 15 residues. Trimming at V came to 4 bases and at J to 6 bases, leaving 6 bases not matched to a gene. CDR1 is MDHEN, CDR2 SYDVKM, per germline. The CDR3 reads CASSSLAGGGDTQYF. The CDR3 region has the DNA TGTGCCAGCAGTTCTCTAGCGGGGGGAGGGGATACGCAGTATTTT.

The chain couples TRBV6-1 to TRBJ2-7; D remains ambiguous. Trimming stripped 2 bases from V and 2 bases from J, with 10 bases between. CDR1 and CDR2 from the germline V gene are MNHNS and SASEGT. The CDR3 sequence is 14 residues long. This chain's CDR3 is CASSELGDPYEQYF. The CDR3 DNA follows: TGTGCCAGCAGTGAATTGGGCGATCCCTACGAGCAGTACTTC.

This clone has just a few counts. This sequence joins TRBV11-2 and TRBJ2-7; tentatively, D is TRBD2 (6 bases). There are 13 residues in the CDR3. Trimming left V 5 bases short and J 5 bases short, with 13 bases between. The germline V gene has CDR1 SGHAT and CDR2 FQNNGV. CDR3 in DNA: TGTGCCAGCAGCCCGGTGGGGGGTCACGAGCAGTACTTC. It encodes CASSPVGGHEQYF.

The chain links TRBV28 to TRBJ1-6; D not certain. This CDR3 spans 14 amino acids. The V end lost 4 bases, the J end lost 8 bases, and 12 bases lay between the germline ends. In germline, CDR1 is MDHEN, CDR2 SYDVKM. DNA for the CDR3: TGTGCCAGCAGTTCTAATGGTGGAGATTCACCCCTCCACTTT. It translates to CASSSNGGDSPLHF.

This clone showed up just once. The chain links TRBV7-9 to TRBJ2-5; D not certain. Trimming removed 3 bases from V and 2 bases from J, with 13 bases in between. Germline CDR1 SEHNR, CDR2 FQNEAQ (reference sequence). CDR3 length equals 15 residues. The CDR3 spells CASSFGPGWQETQYF. CDR3 DNA: TGTGCCAGCAGCTTCGGTCCGGGTTGGCAAGAGACCCAGTACTTC.

Written as DNA, the CDR3 is TGTGCCAGCAGCCCCGTCTCCCTAGCGGGGACAGATACGCAGTATTTT. Its protein is CASSPVSLAGTDTQYF. The genes are TRBV5-4 and TRBJ2-3; TRBD2 agrees at 9 bases. V lost 4 bases and J lost 3; bases outside the gene matches: 9. This CDR3 is 16 amino acids long. The V gene's germline CDR1 is SGHNT and CDR2 YYREEE (reference sequence). Filled out from reference TRBV5-4 and TRBJ2-3, the complete variable domain reads ETGVTQSPTHLIKTRGQQVTLRCSSQSGHNTVSWYQQALGQGPQFIFQYYREEENGRGNFPPRFSGLQFPNYSSELNVNALELDDSALYLCASSPVSLAGTDTQYFGPGTRLTVL.

J is TRBJ2-7 and V is TRBV7-2, with D maybe TRBD1 (6 bases). Trimming took 4 bases from V and 3 from J, leaving 16 bases between them. Germline CDR1 reads SGHTA; CDR2 reads FQGNSA. The CDR3 has 15 amino acids. In DNA form, the CDR3 reads TGTGCCAGCAGCTCCAGGCCAGGGGCTGACTACGAGCAGTACTTC. This sequence encodes CASSSRPGADYEQYF.

A single count supports this clone. The chain has TRBV6-5 and TRBJ1-2; D unclear. The CDR3 extends over 13 amino acids. Between the trimmed V and J ends, which lost 5 bases and 8 bases, there was a span of 15 bases. Per germline, CDR1 MNHEY and CDR2 SVGAGI. CDR3 in DNA: TGTGCCAGCAGTAAACAGTATCGGTTGGGCTACACCTTC. Amino acid sequence: CASSKQYRLGYTF.

This chain links TRBV19 with TRBJ2-7; D is perhaps TRBD1 (7 bases). The CDR3 extends over 14 amino acids. Germline V lookup: CDR1 LNHDA, CDR2 SQIVND (reference sequence). Trimming removed 3 bases at V and 3 bases at J, with 12 bases between. The chain's CDR3 is CASSIAGGGYEQYF. CDR3 nucleotides: TGTGCCAGTAGTATCGCAGGGGGAGGCTACGAGCAGTACTTC.

The chain links TRBV28 to TRBJ1-6; D perhaps matches TRBD1 (6 bases). This CDR3 is 14 amino acids long. Germline-derived CDR1 and CDR2 are MDHEN and SYDVKM. V lost 5 bases to trimming and J lost 7 bases, with 12 bases between them. The CDR3 reads CASSTGTLNSPLHF. CDR3 nucleotide sequence: TGTGCCAGCAGTACAGGGACACTGAATTCACCCCTCCACTTT.

The chain uses TRBV20-1 and TRBJ2-1, with 7 bases matching TRBD1. This CDR3 spans 11 amino acids. The V gene's germline CDR1 is DFQATT and CDR2 SNEGSKA (reference sequence). With V trimmed by 5 bases and J by 7 bases, 2 bases remained unmatched. This CDR3 reads CSAPRGNEQFF. In nucleotides, the CDR3 is TGCAGTGCTCCCAGGGGGAATGAGCAGTTCTTC.